These 30 T cell receptor beta chains share one sample of origin, sequenced in a study of blood T cell repertoires in COVID-19. Assay: immunoSEQ multiplex PCR; the TCRdb copy retains only in-frame clones and omits some. Of approximately 100,000 clones in the sample, more than 80% were seen once. The sample comprised peripheral blood. These receptors were obtained from a human donor in a cohort sampled during active COVID-19.

This rearrangement joins TRBV18 to TRBJ2-5; 8 bases fit TRBD1. The V gene's germline CDR1 is KGHSH and CDR2 LQKENI. This CDR3 is 16 amino acids long. Unmatched junction bases numbered 7, after V lost 3 bases and J lost 1 base. The CDR3 loop reads CASSPGQGGIQETQYF. In DNA form, the CDR3 reads TGTGCCAGCTCACCCGGACAGGGCGGTATCCAAGAGACCCAGTACTTC. Variable domain in full (rest from reference TRBV18 and TRBJ2-5): NAGVMQNPRHLVRRRGQEARLRCSPMKGHSHVYWYRQLPEEGLKFMVYLQKENIIDESGMPKERFSAEFPKEGPSILRIQQVVRGDSAAYFCASSPGQGGIQETQYFGPGTRLLVL.

J is TRBJ2-1 and V is TRBV13; TRBD1 matches 8 bases. Trimming removed 3 bases from V and 9 bases from J; junction bases left unmatched: 4. Germline V gives CDR1 PRHDT, CDR2 FYEKMQ (reference sequence). The CDR3 runs to 13 residues. The CDR3 here is CASSLTGAGEQFF. For the CDR3, the DNA is TGTGCCAGCAGCTTGACAGGGGCGGGTGAGCAGTTCTTC. Drawing the rest from reference TRBV13 and TRBJ2-1, the complete variable domain is AAGVIQSPRHLIKEKRETATLKCYPIPRHDTVYWYQQGPGQDPQFLISFYEKMQSDKGSIPDRFSAQQFSDYHSELNMSSLELGDSALYFCASSLTGAGEQFFGPGTRLTVL.

The chain couples TRBV18 to TRBJ2-1, with 8 nucleotides matching TRBD1. The CDR3 covers 14 residues. Germline CDR1 reads KGHSH; CDR2 reads LQKENI. The junction had 9 bases not matched to a gene; V was cut back by 6 bases and J by 8 bases. The CDR3 protein is CASSPGQGIHEQFF. The CDR3 bases are TGTGCCAGCTCTCCCGGACAGGGAATCCATGAGCAGTTCTTC.

This rearrangement joins TRBV5-6 to TRBJ2-5; 9 bases match TRBD1. The CDR3 is made up of 14 amino acids. Germline V gene data show CDR1 as SGHDT and CDR2 as YYEEEE. V dropped 1 base and J dropped 5; count of bases not matched to a gene: 3. CDR3 sequence: CASSLTGGPETQYF. CDR3 coding DNA: TGTGCCAGCAGCTTGACAGGGGGCCCCGAGACCCAGTACTTC.

CDR3 DNA: TGTGCCTGGAGTGTACTGCCTGTCCATGGCTACACCTTC. As protein: CAWSVLPVHGYTF. This sequence joins TRBV30 and TRBJ1-2; no clear D. Looked up from germline, CDR1 is GTSNPN and CDR2 is SVGIG (reference sequence). The V gene lost 0 bases and the J gene lost 6 bases, with 11 bases spanning the gap. The CDR3 is made up of 13 amino acids.

V is TRBV7-2 and J is TRBJ2-7, with 7 bases fitting TRBD1. After removal of 2 bases from V and 0 bases from J, the junction contained 4 bases not matched to a gene. From germline, CDR1 is SGHTA and CDR2 FQGNSA. This CDR3 is built from 15 residues. The CDR3 DNA reads TGTGCCAGCAGCTTACCCCGGACAGGCTCCTACGAGCAGTACTTC. Its translation is CASSLPRTGSYEQYF.

The CDR3 DNA is TGTGCCAGCAGGAGGACAGGAACAGCCTTTCAGCCCCAGCATTTT. It codes for CASRRTGTAFQPQHF. The chain recombines TRBV6-5 with TRBJ1-5, with 7 bases lining up with TRBD1. The CDR3 consists of 15 residues. Trimming took 6 bases from V and 6 from J; bases not matched to a gene: 11. Germline V gene data show CDR1 as MNHEY and CDR2 as SVGAGI.

The rearrangement joins TRBV20-1 to TRBJ2-2; 9 positions match TRBD1. V dropped 6 bases and J dropped 1; count of bases not matched to a gene: 18. The CDR3 has 19 residues. Germline values: CDR1 DFQATT, CDR2 SNEGSKA (reference sequence). CDR3 coding DNA: TGCAGTGCGAGTCCTGCCGGGACAGGGACTTGGAGGAACACCGGGGAGCTGTTTTTT. It encodes CSASPAGTGTWRNTGELFF.

The chain carries TRBV18 and TRBJ1-2, with 9 bases fitting TRBD1. Germline V gene lookup returns CDR1 KGHSH and CDR2 LQKENI. This CDR3 has 17 residues. The V gene end was trimmed by 3 bases and the J gene end by 9 bases; junction bases not matched to a gene: 17. CDR3 amino acids: CASSPGRDRESSSSYTF. The CDR3 DNA sequence: TGTGCCAGCTCACCCGGAAGGGACAGGGAATCATCCAGTAGCTACACCTTC.

The chain is built from TRBV9 and TRBJ2-1, with 7 bases fitting TRBD1. This CDR3 has 15 residues. Losses at the gene ends were 0 bases for V and 6 bases for J; bases not matched to a gene: 6. Germline V gives CDR1 SGDLS, CDR2 YYNGEE. The CDR3 DNA reads TGTGCCAGCAGCGTAGCCGGGACAGCAACCAATGAGCAGTTCTTC. Encoded protein: CASSVAGTATNEQFF.

CDR3 residues: CASSLAGTSGRTPQYF. CDR3 sequence (DNA): TGTGCCAGCAGCTTAGCCGGGACTAGCGGGAGGACGCCCCAGTACTTC. V is TRBV11-2 and J is TRBJ2-5, with 15 bases identical to TRBD2. The germline V gene has CDR1 SGHAT and CDR2 FQNNGV. The CDR3 extends over 16 amino acids. V was pared by 1 base and J by 9 bases, with 6 bases of the junction left unmatched.

The rearrangement links TRBV28 to TRBJ2-2; tentative D call: TRBD1 (6 bases). Germline-derived CDR1 and CDR2 are MDHEN and SYDVKM. V was clipped by 2 bases and J by 3 bases, with 10 bases between them. There are 15 residues in the CDR3. DNA of the CDR3: TGTGCCAGCAGTTTAACAGGGCGACACACCGGGGAGCTGTTTTTT. Encoded protein: CASSLTGRHTGELFF.

This clone was observed a few times. The chain joins TRBV19 to TRBJ2-7; D perhaps matches TRBD2 (6 bases). Germline CDR1 reads LNHDA; CDR2 reads SQIVND (reference sequence). The CDR3 is 16 residues long. Trimming left V 5 bases short and J 3 bases short, with 20 bases between. CDR3 nucleotide sequence: TGTGCCAGTAGTCGCTCAGCTTTCGGGAGAATCTACGAGCAGTACTTC. It yields the protein CASSRSAFGRIYEQYF.

This chain uses TRBV30 with TRBJ1-6, with D possibly being TRBD1 (6 bases). This CDR3 comprises 12 residues. In germline, CDR1 is GTSNPN, CDR2 SVGIG (reference sequence). Trimming took 6 bases from V and 9 from J, leaving 12 bases between them. CDR3 protein: CACQQGSSPLHF. The CDR3 DNA is TGTGCCTGCCAACAGGGTTCTTCACCCCTCCACTTT. Looking up the rest from reference TRBV30 and TRBJ1-6 gives the full variable domain: SQTIHQWPATLVQPVGSPLSLECTVEGTSNPNLYWYRQAAGRGLQLLFYSVGIGQISSEVPQNLSASRPQDRQFILSSKKLLLSDSGFYLCACQQGSSPLHFGNGTRLTVT.

The chain employs TRBV27 and TRBJ2-4, with D possibly being TRBD2 (6 bases). Germline V gene lookup returns CDR1 MNHEY and CDR2 SMNVEV (reference sequence). This CDR3 has 14 residues. Trimming pared 5 bases from V and 6 bases from J, leaving 14 bases between. The CDR3 loop is CASSPREWGNIQYF. CDR3 DNA sequence: TGTGCCAGCAGTCCTCGGGAGTGGGGAAACATTCAGTACTTC.

The chain has TRBV3-1 (or the pseudogene TRBV3-2) and TRBJ2-7; no clear D gene. The length of the CDR3 is 16 residues. Germline V CDR1 and CDR2: LGHDT, YNNKEL (reference sequence). Trimming shortened V by 2 bases and J by 6 bases, and 20 bases separated the two germline ends. Here the CDR3 reads CASSQKSGSRYSEQYF. The CDR3 DNA sequence: TGTGCCAGCAGCCAAAAATCAGGCAGCCGGTACTCCGAGCAGTACTTC.

This clone was seen only once. V and J are TRBV19 and TRBJ2-7, with 9 positions matching TRBD1. The germline V gene has CDR1 LNHDA and CDR2 SQIVND (reference sequence). V trimming: 3 bases; J trimming: 3 bases; junction bases outside the gene matches: 6. This CDR3 has 15 residues. The CDR3 spells CASSIAGTGNYEQYF. The CDR3 bases are TGTGCCAGTAGTATCGCCGGGACAGGGAACTACGAGCAGTACTTC.

The CDR3 loop reads CASSIGAGGFSNQPQHF. The CDR3, as DNA: TGTGCCAGTAGTATAGGGGCAGGGGGGTTTAGCAATCAGCCCCAGCATTTT. This sequence joins TRBV19 and TRBJ1-5; TRBD1 matches at 7 bases. Germline-derived CDR1 and CDR2 are LNHDA and SQIVND (reference sequence). This CDR3 contains 17 residues. The junction had 6 bases not matched to a gene; V was cut back by 1 base and J by 0 bases.

This clone was seen a few times. The chain uses TRBV6-2 or TRBV6-3 and TRBJ1-5, with a weak D call TRBD1 (5 bases). Germline V gene sequence: CDR1 MNHEY, CDR2 SVGEGT. The CDR3 is 14 amino acids. The germline V and J ends were trimmed by 5 bases and 4 bases, with 12 bases remaining between them. Here the CDR3 DNA reads TGTGCCAGCAGTCTCTCCACAGGAAATCAGCCCCAGCATTTT. It encodes CASSLSTGNQPQHF.

V gene TRBV5-6 combines with J gene TRBJ1-2; 9 nucleotides line up with TRBD1. The CDR3 sequence is 16 residues long. V trimming: 2 bases; J trimming: 6 bases; junction bases outside the gene matches: 11. The germline V gene has CDR1 SGHDT and CDR2 YYEEEE. The CDR3, as DNA: TGTGCCAGCAGCTTCCTTCCGGACAGGGGTAGCGATGGCTACACCTTC. Encoded protein: CASSFLPDRGSDGYTF.

A single count supports this clone. The chain uses TRBV11-2 and TRBJ2-7; no clear D gene. The CDR3 is made up of 13 amino acids. Deletions cut 6 bases from V and 2 bases from J, with 11 bases between. Germline CDR1 reads SGHAT; CDR2 reads FQNNGV. The CDR3 DNA reads as TGTGCCAGCAGTCAGTTGGGCCCCTACGAGCAGTACTTC. As protein: CASSQLGPYEQYF. The whole variable domain, remainder taken from reference TRBV11-2 and TRBJ2-7, is EAGVAQSPRYKIIEKRQSVAFWCNPISGHATLYWYQQILGQGPKLLIQFQNNGVVDDSQLPKDRFSAERLKGVDSTLKIQPAKLEDSAVYLCASSQLGPYEQYFGPGTRLTVT.

This chain connects TRBV7-3 to TRBJ1-2, with 9 bases lining up with TRBD1. From germline, CDR1 is SGHTA and CDR2 FQGTGA. The CDR3 contains 13 residues. V shed 4 bases, J shed 6 bases, and the junction held 3 bases outside the gene matches. The CDR3 reads CASSSGTGNGYTF. DNA of the CDR3: TGTGCCAGCAGCTCCGGGACAGGGAATGGCTACACCTTC.

This clone has more than one count but fewer than ten. The chain joins TRBV11-2 to TRBJ2-7, with a possible D match to TRBD2 (5 bases). Germline V gene sequence: CDR1 SGHAT, CDR2 FQNNGV. This CDR3 region has 14 residues. V lost 10 bases to trimming and J lost 0 bases, with 16 bases between them. The CDR3 region has the DNA TGTGCCACCACCGCCCCAGGACTCTCCTACGAGCAGTACTTC. Protein sequence: CATTAPGLSYEQYF.

V gene TRBV28 combines with J gene TRBJ2-7; 9 bases align to TRBD1. J gave up 6 bases and V 1 base, and 7 bases lay outside the gene matches. The germline CDR1 and CDR2 sequences are MDHEN and SYDVKM. There are 15 residues in the CDR3. CDR3 sequence (DNA): TGTGCCAGCAGTTTATTCGGGACAGGGACGCCCGAGCAGTACTTC. The encoded protein is CASSLFGTGTPEQYF.

This chain uses TRBV4-1 with TRBJ1-1; a possible D gene is TRBD1 (5 bases). Germline CDR1 MGHRA, CDR2 YSYEKL. V was pared by 0 bases and J by 2 bases, with 16 bases between. CDR3 length: 17 residues. CDR3 DNA: TGCGCCAGCAGCCAAGAACCAATTGGGGCTCTTAACACTGAAGCTTTCTTT. This codes for CASSQEPIGALNTEAFF.

The genes are TRBV9 and TRBJ1-2; D is perhaps TRBD1 (5 bases). This CDR3 has 14 amino acids. V was clipped by 0 bases and J by 2 bases, with 8 bases between them. CDR1 SGDLS and CDR2 YYNGEE come from the germline V gene. The CDR3 region has the DNA TGTGCCAGCAGCGTAGAAAGGGGAAACTATGGCTACACCTTC. This sequence encodes CASSVERGNYGYTF.

The V gene is TRBV5-1, the J gene TRBJ2-2; D unresolved. V dropped 0 bases and J dropped 2 bases, with 14 bases sitting between them. This CDR3 has 17 amino acids. Germline loops: CDR1 SGHRS, CDR2 YFSETQ. The CDR3 DNA reads as TGCGCCAGCAGCTTGGCTGTTATGGCAGTAAACACCGGGGAGCTGTTTTTT. It translates to CASSLAVMAVNTGELFF.

This sequence joins TRBV7-2 and TRBJ1-2; the match to TRBD1 covers 9 bases. Germline lookup yields CDR1 SGHTA and CDR2 FQGNSA. The CDR3 totals 19 residues. V gave up 3 bases and J gave up 5 bases; unmatched junction bases: 19. The CDR3 is CASSFLAPGQGGEWYGYTF. CDR3 coding DNA: TGTGCCAGCAGCTTCCTGGCTCCGGGACAGGGTGGGGAATGGTATGGCTACACCTTC.

The CDR3 DNA is TGTGCCAGCAGTTACTCACGACAGGACTACACCTTC. It translates to CASSYSRQDYTF. This chain joins TRBV6-5 and TRBJ1-2; the D gene is possibly TRBD1 (6 bases). Per germline, CDR1 MNHEY and CDR2 SVGAGI. Between the trimmed V and J ends, which lost 0 bases and 10 bases, there was a span of 9 bases. CDR3 length equals 12 residues.

The rearrangement uses TRBV24-1 and TRBJ2-5, with D maybe TRBD1 (5 bases). The CDR3 length is 18 residues. Trimming removed 2 bases from V and 4 bases from J, with 22 bases in between. Germline V gene data show CDR1 as KGHDR and CDR2 as SFDVKD. The CDR3 nucleotides read TGTGCCACCAGTGATTCGAAAGGGGATGGCAGGGTGAGAGAGACCCAGTACTTC. Translation gives CATSDSKGDGRVRETQYF.